Each of the 8 T cell receptor beta chains below was sequenced from the same sample in a study of shared clonotypes between healthy human individuals. The repertoire was sequenced with immunoSEQ multiplex PCR; TCRdb's copy has only in-frame clones and lacks some. Among a few million clones listed, more than 80% were seen once. Material: naive CD4+ T cells from PBMCs. The subset here: CD45RA+ positively selected. These receptors came from a man aged 18-30 years in good health. Some clones in this sample may be carry-over from other donors' samples.

The sample holds one count of this clone. V is TRBV11-2 and J is TRBJ2-2; no reliable D call. The CDR3 runs to 13 residues. Deletions cut 6 bases from V and 6 bases from J, with 11 bases between. The germline CDR1 and CDR2 sequences are SGHAT and FQNNGV. CDR3 loop: CASSLNIPGELFF. The CDR3 nucleotides are TGTGCCAGCAGTTTAAACATCCCCGGGGAGCTGTTTTTT.

The chain combines TRBV5-6 with TRBJ2-5; D is possibly TRBD2 (6 bases). Germline V gene lookup returns CDR1 SGHDT and CDR2 YYEEEE. The CDR3 is 16 amino acids. The ends were cut back, 7 bases at V and 3 bases at J, with 22 bases in the middle. The CDR3 nucleotides read TGTGCCAGCGCTCCCCTAGCGACAGCCCGTGAAGAGACCCAGTACTTC. Residues: CASAPLATAREETQYF.

V is TRBV18 and J is TRBJ2-5; D possibly corresponds to TRBD1 (6 bases). Trimming removed 3 bases at V and 4 bases at J, with 12 bases between. CDR3 length: 14 amino acids. CDR1 is KGHSH, CDR2 LQKENI, per germline. This CDR3 reads CASSPRAGAETQYF. As DNA, the CDR3 is TGTGCCAGCTCACCGCGGGCAGGGGCAGAGACCCAGTACTTC. Drawing the rest from reference TRBV18 and TRBJ2-5, the complete variable domain is NAGVMQNPRHLVRRRGQEARLRCSPMKGHSHVYWYRQLPEEGLKFMVYLQKENIIDESGMPKERFSAEFPKEGPSILRIQQVVRGDSAAYFCASSPRAGAETQYFGPGTRLLVL.

The CDR3 protein is CAWSADRGLSNQPQHF. The DNA for the CDR3 is TGTGCCTGGAGTGCGGACAGGGGGTTGAGCAATCAGCCCCAGCATTTT. V gene TRBV30 combines with J gene TRBJ1-5; 10 bases map to TRBD1. CDR3 size: 16 residues. The germline V gene encodes CDR1 GTSNPN and CDR2 SVGIG (reference sequence). Trimming cost V 1 base and J 1 base; bases outside gene matches: 4. The full variable domain, in which reference TRBV30 and TRBJ1-5 provide the parts outside the CDR3, is SQTIHQWPATLVQPVGSPLSLECTVEGTSNPNLYWYRQAAGRGLQLLFYSVGIGQISSEVPQNLSASRPQDRQFILSSKKLLLSDSGFYLCAWSADRGLSNQPQHFGDGTRLSIL.

This chain links TRBV4-3 with TRBJ1-5, with 9 bases matching TRBD1. V lost 0 bases, J lost 3 bases, and 9 bases stayed unmatched. This CDR3 has 18 residues. Germline CDR1 reads LGHNA; CDR2 reads YSLEER. The CDR3 nucleotides read TGCGCCAGCAGCCAAGACCCACCGGGACAGGGTTCCAATCAGCCCCAGCATTTT. Translated, it gives CASSQDPPGQGSNQPQHF.

Only one count was recorded for this clone. The rearrangement links TRBV25-1 to TRBJ2-7; TRBD2 matches 11 bases. V lost 4 bases and J lost 7; bases outside the gene matches: 9. The length of the CDR3 is 15 residues. Germline CDR1 and CDR2: MGHDK and SYGVNS. CDR3 protein: CASSGTSGGLGEQYF. As DNA, the CDR3 is TGTGCCAGCAGTGGCACTAGCGGGGGACTGGGGGAGCAGTACTTC.

The chain uses TRBV11-2 and TRBJ2-3; the match to TRBD1 covers 8 bases. The CDR3 runs 16 residues. Germline trimming cut 2 bases from V and 5 bases from J; bases unmatched to any gene: 9. CDR1 is SGHAT and CDR2 is FQNNGV in the germline V gene. The CDR3, as DNA: TGTGCCAGCAGCTTAAAGGCGACAGGGGTTAGAGATACGCAGTATTTT. Translating gives CASSLKATGVRDTQYF.

Comment on this clone: The sample has other DNA sequences that encode this CDR3 too. The V gene is TRBV18, the J gene TRBJ2-5; no definite D call. Germline V gene sequence: CDR1 KGHSH, CDR2 LQKENI. With 1 base removed from V and 4 bases from J, the gap between germline ends came to 4 bases. The CDR3 loop spans 12 amino acids. CDR3 sequence: CASSPLRETQYF. The CDR3 DNA sequence: TGTGCCAGCTCACCACTCCGAGAGACCCAGTACTTC. The full variable domain, rest sourced from reference TRBV18 and TRBJ2-5, is NAGVMQNPRHLVRRRGQEARLRCSPMKGHSHVYWYRQLPEEGLKFMVYLQKENIIDESGMPKERFSAEFPKEGPSILRIQQVVRGDSAAYFCASSPLRETQYFGPGTRLLVL.